The 8 T cell receptor beta chains reported below all come from one sample, sequenced in a study of a mutant IDH1 vaccine in newly diagnosed glioma (dated by TCRdb to 2020 to 2022). Antigens for these TCRs are unknown. Preparation of the library involved the immunoSEQ multiplex PCR assay. TCRdb obtained this table from immuneACCESS and retained in-frame rearrangements with V and J assigned. These tables miss some clones; where compared with another copy, unresolved V genes account for less than half of the shortfall, and the remainder is unexplained. Within this sample are some 64,000 clones, with approximately 84% of them counted one time only. Approximately 9.5% of the sample is held by the ten biggest clonotypes. Interpreted using the paper, the time point label stands for: week 11, during vaccination. Each vaccine dose, consisting of 300 ug of a 20-mer mutant IDH1 peptide in Montanide, was administered subcutaneously with topical imiquimod.

Specimen: PBMCs, collected from a glioma patient whose treatment included an IDH1 peptide vaccine. The origin of the receptors is a woman aged 45-59 years with glioma.

As to this clone: Compared with germline, one end of the junction differs, possibly owing to a read error. V and J are TRBV9 and TRBJ1-2; 10 bases fit TRBD1. The CDR3 has 13 residues. Per the germline V gene, CDR1 is SGDLS and CDR2 is YYNGEE. CDR3 sequence reads: CVSSVGTGDGYTF. CDR3 nucleotide sequence: TGTGTCAGCAGCGTAGGGACAGGGGATGGCTACACCTTC.

The chain has TRBV9 and TRBJ1-4; D gene ambiguous. The germline V and J ends were trimmed by 4 bases and 8 bases, with 15 bases remaining between them. The germline gives CDR1 SGDLS, CDR2 YYNGEE. There are 14 residues in the CDR3. This chain's CDR3 is CASSKDWEKEKLFF. The CDR3 DNA reads as TGTGCCAGCAGCAAAGACTGGGAGAAGGAAAAACTGTTTTTT.

The chain employs TRBV15 and TRBJ1-2, with 7 nucleotides matching TRBD1. This CDR3 spans 15 amino acids. V shed 0 bases and J 4 bases; nucleotides not matched to a gene: 5. Germline V gene sequence: CDR1 LNHNV, CDR2 YYDKDF (reference sequence). The CDR3: CATSRDRQGSYGYTF. The DNA for the CDR3 is TGTGCCACCAGCAGAGATCGACAGGGTAGCTATGGCTACACCTTC.

The rearrangement uses TRBV9 and TRBJ2-1; D uncertain. Germline CDR1 SGDLS, CDR2 YYNGEE. The CDR3 extends over 13 amino acids. Between the trimmed V and J ends, which lost 0 bases and 4 bases, there was a span of 5 bases. The DNA of the CDR3 is TGTGCCAGCAGCGTAGTTGATTACAATGAGCAGTTCTTC. This sequence encodes CASSVVDYNEQFF.

This sequence joins TRBV5-6 and TRBJ2-1, with 7 nucleotides matching TRBD2. The germline V gene encodes CDR1 SGHDT and CDR2 YYEEEE. This CDR3 spans 15 amino acids. V gave up 4 bases and J gave up 8 bases; unmatched junction bases: 12. CDR3 protein: CASSGRLAPSDEQFF. CDR3 bases: TGTGCCAGCAGCGGACGACTAGCCCCATCGGATGAGCAGTTCTTC.

The chain joins TRBV7-9 to TRBJ2-1, with a weak D call TRBD1 (6 bases). The CDR3 spans 13 residues. V was clipped by 2 bases and J by 5 bases, with 7 bases between them. Germline V gene data show CDR1 as SEHNR and CDR2 as FQNEAQ (reference sequence). CDR3 amino acids: CASSLNRDNEQFF. As DNA, the CDR3 is TGTGCCAGCAGCTTAAACAGGGACAATGAGCAGTTCTTC.

The chain recombines TRBV11-2 with TRBJ2-7, with D possibly TRBD1 on 5 matching bases. Trimming removed 5 bases at V and 2 bases at J, with 19 bases between. The CDR3 sequence is 16 residues long. Germline V gene data show CDR1 as SGHAT and CDR2 as FQNNGV. CDR3: CASSADSAKGTYEQYF. The CDR3 DNA follows: TGTGCCAGCAGCGCAGACAGCGCCAAGGGGACCTACGAGCAGTACTTC.

This CDR3 reads CASSALQLHGTSDYTF. CDR3 nucleotide sequence: TGTGCCAGCAGCGCCCTCCAACTACACGGGACATCGGACTACACCTTC. The chain uses TRBV7-9 and TRBJ1-2, with D possibly being TRBD1 (6 bases). CDR3 length: 16 amino acids. The germline V gene encodes CDR1 SEHNR and CDR2 FQNEAQ (reference sequence). V gave up 5 bases and J gave up 10 bases, with 26 bases separating them.